This entry lists 8 T cell receptor beta chains sequenced from one sample in a study of cytomegalovirus exposure and HLA in healthy donors. TCRdb's copy holds only in-frame clones and misses some; the assay was immunoSEQ multiplex PCR. The sample holds 150,000 to 200,000 clones, roughly 89% seen once. Sequencing used PBMCs. All receptors derive from a young woman in good health and CMV-seropositive.

The chain joins TRBV27 to TRBJ1-2, with a tentative D call TRBD1 (6 bases). The CDR3 has 14 amino acids. Germline V gives CDR1 MNHEY, CDR2 SMNVEV (reference sequence). V lost 6 bases, J lost 2 bases, and 13 bases lay in between. Here the CDR3 DNA reads TGTGCCAGCAGGCGAACCGGGACAAACTATGGCTACACCTTC. Protein product: CASRRTGTNYGYTF.

The chain is built from TRBV7-3 and TRBJ2-5, with TRBD2 as a possible D gene (6 bases). V was trimmed by 1 base and J by 5 bases, leaving 8 bases between them. The germline CDR1 and CDR2 sequences are SGHTA and FQGTGA. The CDR3 is made up of 13 amino acids. Written as DNA, the CDR3 is TGTGCCAGCAGCTTAAGGGAGGCTGAGACCCAGTACTTC. Residues: CASSLREAETQYF. The full variable domain, in which reference TRBV7-3 and TRBJ2-5 provide the parts outside the CDR3, is GAGVSQTPSNKVTEKGKYVELRCDPISGHTALYWYRQSLGQGPEFLIYFQGTGAADDSGLPNDRFFAVRPEGSVSTLKIQRTERGDSAVYLCASSLREAETQYFGPGTRLLVL.

The chain couples TRBV11-2 to TRBJ2-7; the match to TRBD2 covers 8 bases. Per the germline V gene, CDR1 is SGHAT and CDR2 is FQNNGV. The CDR3 is made up of 15 amino acids. The trim removed 1 base at V and 6 bases at J, leaving 8 bases unmatched. For the CDR3, the DNA is TGTGCCAGCAGCTTAGGAGCGGGAGCGTCCACCGAGCAGTACTTC. Translating gives CASSLGAGASTEQYF.

This chain connects TRBV6-5 to TRBJ2-7; unclear D gene. This CDR3 has 14 residues. V lost 0 bases and J 0 bases, leaving 6 bases between the germline ends. From germline, CDR1 is MNHEY and CDR2 SVGAGI. CDR3 DNA: TGTGCCAGCAGTTACTCGTCGAGCTCCTACGAGCAGTACTTC. Translation gives CASSYSSSSYEQYF.

The V and J genes are TRBV27 and TRBJ2-1; D call uncertain. V was clipped by 7 bases and J by 7 bases, with 11 bases between them. This CDR3 is built from 12 residues. The germline CDR1 and CDR2 sequences are MNHEY and SMNVEV (reference sequence). The DNA of the CDR3 is TGTGCCAGCAAGGCTAGAGGTAATGAGCAGTTCTTC. Protein product: CASKARGNEQFF.

This clone has more than one count but fewer than ten. This CDR3 reads CASSFQGYEQYF. The DNA for the CDR3 is TGTGCCAGCAGTTTCCAGGGCTACGAGCAGTACTTC. This chain connects TRBV27 to TRBJ2-7, with D perhaps TRBD1 (5 bases). CDR3 length equals 12 residues. Germline V CDR1 and CDR2: MNHEY, SMNVEV (reference sequence). Trimming pared 3 bases from V and 3 bases from J, leaving 6 bases between.

The chain couples TRBV4-3 to TRBJ2-2; no firm D call. The germline V and J ends were trimmed by 6 bases and 3 bases, with 8 bases remaining between them. The CDR3 covers 13 residues. Germline V CDR1 and CDR2: LGHNA, YSLEER. The CDR3 reads CASREGDTGELFF. CDR3 DNA sequence: TGCGCCAGCAGAGAAGGAGACACCGGGGAGCTGTTTTTT.

The gene calls are TRBV5-5 and TRBJ1-2, with TRBD1 as a possible D gene (5 bases). V was pared by 2 bases and J by 8 bases, with 16 bases between. CDR3 length: 14 amino acids. In germline, CDR1 is SGHKS, CDR2 YYEKEE (reference sequence). The CDR3 DNA is TGTGCCAGCAGCTTACTGACAGATATCGGGGGCTACACCTTC. Translating gives CASSLLTDIGGYTF.